A single sample is the source of the 26 T cell receptor beta chains below, sequenced in a study of cytomegalovirus exposure and HLA in healthy donors. PCR was performed using 60 Vbeta and 13 Jbeta primers. The table came from immunoSEQ multiplex PCR; TCRdb's copy has only in-frame clones and leaves some out. The table lists about 120,000 clones, just under 75% of them singletons. Sequenced sample: PBMCs. The receptor source for this set is a human donor in good health.

J is TRBJ1-2 and V is TRBV19; D is unresolved. CDR1 is LNHDA and CDR2 is SQIVND in the germline V gene (reference sequence). V was cut by 3 bases and J by 8 bases, with 19 bases left in between. The CDR3 loop spans 15 amino acids. The CDR3 DNA is TGTGCCAGTAGTATTATTGGAGGCCTGGGTGGAGGCTACACCTTC. It translates to CASSIIGGLGGGYTF.

This clone occurred a few times. This rearrangement joins TRBV7-7 to TRBJ1-1, with TRBD1 identical over 7 bases. Per the germline V gene, CDR1 is SSHAT and CDR2 is FNYEAQ (reference sequence). The ends lost 4 bases at V and 0 bases at J; junction bases unmatched: 5. CDR3 size: 15 residues. CDR3 nucleotides: TGTGCCAGCAGCTCTCTCGACAGGGTGAACACTGAAGCTTTCTTT. Residues: CASSSLDRVNTEAFF.

The chain is built from TRBV6-1 and TRBJ2-2; D is ambiguous. This CDR3 contains 13 residues. CDR1 is MNHNS, CDR2 SASEGT, per germline. The V end lost 2 bases, the J end lost 6 bases, and 7 bases lay between the germline ends. The CDR3 bases are TGTGCCAGCAGTGAATTTCTAGCCGGGGAGCTGTTTTTT. Residues: CASSEFLAGELFF.

The chain is built from TRBV6-1 and TRBJ1-6, with D maybe TRBD1 (5 bases). V was clipped by 6 bases and J by 2 bases, with 11 bases between them. Germline loops: CDR1 MNHNS, CDR2 SASEGT. This CDR3 comprises 15 residues. The CDR3 DNA follows: TGTGCCAGCAGGCGAGACAGTACCTATAATTCACCCCTCCACTTT. Translation gives CASRRDSTYNSPLHF.

In regard to this clone: A read error may account for a junction end that differs from germline. The V call is TRBV7-9, the J call TRBJ2-1; TRBD2 matches at 10 bases. Germline V gene sequence: CDR1 SEHNR, CDR2 FQNEAQ (reference sequence). The CDR3 has 14 amino acids. CDR3 sequence reads: CSSSYGTSDNEQFF. In nucleotides, the CDR3 is TGTTCCAGCAGCTATGGGACTAGCGACAATGAGCAGTTCTTC. Drawing the rest from reference TRBV7-9 and TRBJ2-1, the complete variable domain is DTGVSQNPRHKITKRGQNVTFRCDPISEHNRLYWYRQTLGQGPEFLTYFQNEAQLEKSRLLSDRFSAERPKGSFSTLEIQRTEQGDSAMYLCSSSYGTSDNEQFFGPGTRLTVL.

The chain uses TRBV6-1 and TRBJ2-5; 7 nucleotides align to TRBD1. The V and J ends lost 4 bases and 9 bases, in that order; junction bases with no gene match: 2. CDR1 is MNHNS, CDR2 SASEGT, per germline. The CDR3 loop spans 11 amino acids. CDR3 sequence reads: CASSGQGSQYF. In nucleotides, the CDR3 is TGTGCCAGCAGTGGACAGGGCTCCCAGTACTTC.

The chain couples TRBV18 to TRBJ2-7; D gene unclear. V shed 1 base and J shed 4 bases, with 11 bases lying between them. CDR3 size: 14 residues. Per the germline V gene, CDR1 is KGHSH and CDR2 is LQKENI. The CDR3 region is CASSPRSGLYEQYF. CDR3 nucleotide sequence: TGTGCCAGCTCACCACGGTCAGGTCTATACGAGCAGTACTTC.

J is TRBJ2-7 and V is TRBV6-5; D ambiguous. The V end lost 0 bases, the J end lost 3 bases, and 9 bases lay between the germline ends. This CDR3 has 14 residues. Germline assignment: CDR1 MNHEY and CDR2 SVGAGI. The CDR3 bases are TGTGCCAGCAGTTACTCTTCAGGAAACTACGAGCAGTACTTC. It is translated as CASSYSSGNYEQYF.

CDR3 nucleotide sequence: TGTGCCAGCTCACCACAGGGACAGGGGAAAGGAACTACGGGCGAGCAGTACTTC. Translated: CASSPQGQGKGTTGEQYF. V and J are TRBV18 and TRBJ2-7; 10 nucleotides match TRBD1. Germline V lookup: CDR1 KGHSH, CDR2 LQKENI. This CDR3 is 18 amino acids long. The V and J ends lost 1 base and 6 bases, in that order; junction bases with no gene match: 15.

The chain uses TRBV19 and TRBJ2-3; TRBD2 matches at 9 bases. CDR3 length: 17 residues. V was clipped by 3 bases and J by 2 bases; unmatched bases: 9. Germline values: CDR1 LNHDA, CDR2 SQIVND (reference sequence). The CDR3, as DNA: TGTGCCAGTAGTATTGAGGGGACTAGCACTCACACAGATACGCAGTATTTT. Protein: CASSIEGTSTHTDTQYF.

The rearrangement joins TRBV7-2 to TRBJ1-2; possibly TRBD1 for D (6 bases). Germline V gene data show CDR1 as SGHTA and CDR2 as FQGNSA. Trimming removed 1 base from V and 3 bases from J, with 15 bases in between. CDR3 length: 16 residues. DNA for the CDR3: TGTGCCAGCAGCTTAGGGGGGCAGCGAAAGGACTATGGCTACACCTTC. Translation gives CASSLGGQRKDYGYTF. The whole variable domain, filled in from reference TRBV7-2 and TRBJ1-2, reads GAGVSQSPSNKVTEKGKDVELRCDPISGHTALYWYRQSLGQGLEFLIYFQGNSAPDKSGLPSDRFSAERTGGSVSTLTIQRTQQEDSAVYLCASSLGGQRKDYGYTFGSGTRLTVV.

The chain recombines TRBV5-6 with TRBJ2-1, with 7 bases aligning to TRBD2. The CDR3 spans 14 residues. V dropped 4 bases and J dropped 7; count of bases not matched to a gene: 8. Germline lookup yields CDR1 SGHDT and CDR2 YYEEEE. The CDR3 bases are TGTGCCAGCAGCCTGCCAGCGGGGAGAAATGAGCAGTTCTTC. Its protein is CASSLPAGRNEQFF.

The chain combines TRBV6-6 with TRBJ1-2; TRBD1 matches 7 bases. With V trimmed by 4 bases and J by 8 bases, 4 bases remained unmatched. This CDR3 is 12 amino acids long. The germline V gene has CDR1 MNHNY and CDR2 SVGAGI (reference sequence). CDR3 amino acids: CASSWDSTGYTF. CDR3 nucleotides: TGTGCCAGCAGTTGGGACAGTACCGGCTACACCTTC.

This rearrangement joins TRBV30 to TRBJ2-2; TRBD1 agrees at 11 bases. V trimming: 6 bases; J trimming: 4 bases; junction bases outside the gene matches: 7. The CDR3 loop spans 15 amino acids. From germline, CDR1 is GTSNPN and CDR2 SVGIG (reference sequence). The CDR3 reads CACSFGTGGTGELFF. DNA for the CDR3: TGTGCCTGTTCATTTGGGACAGGGGGCACCGGGGAGCTGTTTTTT.

The chain combines TRBV6-6 with TRBJ2-1; weak D call: TRBD2 (6 bases). The germline gives CDR1 MNHNY, CDR2 SVGAGI (reference sequence). Trimming removed 6 bases at V and 10 bases at J, with 16 bases between. This CDR3 comprises 13 residues. The CDR3 spells CASRPRDFTEQFF. The CDR3 coding sequence is TGTGCCAGCAGACCGCGGGATTTCACCGAGCAGTTCTTC.

The rearrangement links TRBV30 to TRBJ1-1, with a tentative D call TRBD1 (5 bases). Deletions cut 4 bases from V and 7 bases from J, with 7 bases between. Germline V lookup: CDR1 GTSNPN, CDR2 SVGIG (reference sequence). The CDR3 totals 10 residues. The CDR3 here is CAWKTVEAFF. The DNA for the CDR3 is TGTGCCTGGAAGACAGTTGAAGCTTTCTTT. The whole variable domain, filled in from reference TRBV30 and TRBJ1-1, reads SQTIHQWPATLVQPVGSPLSLECTVEGTSNPNLYWYRQAAGRGLQLLFYSVGIGQISSEVPQNLSASRPQDRQFILSSKKLLLSDSGFYLCAWKTVEAFFGQGTRLTVV.

This clone was observed at least ten times. The gene calls are TRBV7-3 and TRBJ2-2; tentative D call: TRBD1 (5 bases). The CDR3 extends over 14 amino acids. The V gene's germline CDR1 is SGHTA and CDR2 FQGTGA. The germline V and J ends were trimmed by 2 bases and 4 bases, with 8 bases remaining between them. The CDR3 coding sequence is TGTGCCAGCAGCTTATTTCAGGGCACCGGGGAGCTGTTTTTT. It is translated as CASSLFQGTGELFF.

This chain connects TRBV27 to TRBJ2-7, with TRBD2 matching 11 bases. The CDR3 covers 13 residues. Unmatched junction bases numbered 0, after V lost 6 bases and J lost 2 bases. Germline values: CDR1 MNHEY, CDR2 SMNVEV (reference sequence). CDR3: CASRLAGAYEQYF. As DNA, the CDR3 is TGTGCCAGCAGACTAGCGGGAGCCTACGAGCAGTACTTC.

V gene TRBV30 combines with J gene TRBJ2-5; D remains unclear. Germline V gene lookup returns CDR1 GTSNPN and CDR2 SVGIG (reference sequence). The CDR3 is made up of 12 amino acids. Deletions cut 5 bases from V and 3 bases from J, with 10 bases between. CDR3: CAWGAGEETQYF. CDR3 DNA sequence: TGTGCCTGGGGAGCTGGAGAAGAGACCCAGTACTTC.

The chain combines TRBV6-6 with TRBJ1-6; 7 bases align to TRBD1. Germline V gene sequence: CDR1 MNHNY, CDR2 SVGAGI (reference sequence). Unmatched junction bases numbered 6, after V lost 6 bases and J lost 4 bases. The CDR3 consists of 15 residues. CDR3 bases: TGTGCCAGCAGGACCGGGACAGAGTATAATTCACCCCTCCACTTT. It yields the protein CASRTGTEYNSPLHF.

V usage is TRBV28 and J usage is TRBJ1-2; 7 bases are a match to TRBD1. Germline CDR1 and CDR2: MDHEN and SYDVKM. The V and J ends lost 6 bases and 3 bases, in that order; junction bases with no gene match: 7. There are 14 residues in the CDR3. The CDR3 DNA is TGTGCCAGCAGCCCGGACAGGAGTTACTATGGCTACACCTTC. It is translated as CASSPDRSYYGYTF.

DNA for the CDR3: TGTGCCAGCAGTGCGAGACAGGTACGGCCCCAGCATTTT. Amino acids: CASSARQVRPQHF. V gene TRBV2 combines with J gene TRBJ1-5; a possible D gene is TRBD1 (6 bases). The V gene lost 4 bases and the J gene lost 9 bases, with 13 bases spanning the gap. The germline V gene encodes CDR1 SNHLY and CDR2 FYNNEI. There are 13 residues in the CDR3.

The V gene is TRBV11-2, the J gene TRBJ2-7; D perhaps matches TRBD2 (6 bases). CDR3 length: 15 residues. Germline values: CDR1 SGHAT, CDR2 FQNNGV. The germline V and J ends were trimmed by 5 bases and 2 bases, with 16 bases remaining between them. This CDR3 reads CASSPAGLTPYEQYF. The CDR3 DNA follows: TGTGCCAGCAGCCCCGCTGGACTAACCCCCTACGAGCAGTACTTC.

This CDR3 is CASSYRGTSGITEQFF. The CDR3 region has the DNA TGTGCCAGCAGTTATAGAGGGACTAGCGGGATTACTGAGCAGTTCTTC. The chain couples TRBV6-5 to TRBJ2-1; 13 bases line up with TRBD2. CDR1 and CDR2 (germline): MNHEY, SVGAGI. There are 16 residues in the CDR3. Germline trimming cut 3 bases from V and 9 bases from J; bases unmatched to any gene: 8.

This clone was observed a single time. One end of the junction fails to match germline, which may point to a read error. This sequence joins TRBV6-4 and TRBJ1-1; D is unresolved. The CDR3 consists of 13 residues. CDR1 and CDR2 (germline): MRHNA, SNTAGT. In DNA, the CDR3 is TGTGCCAGCAGAGTGACGGGGAACACTGAAGTTTTCTTT. It specifies CASRVTGNTEVFF.

The J gene is TRBJ2-4, the V gene TRBV6-6, with TRBD2 as a possible D gene (6 bases). This CDR3 is built from 13 residues. Trimming shortened V by 10 bases and J by 3 bases, and 13 bases separated the two germline ends. Looked up from germline, CDR1 is MNHNY and CDR2 is SVGAGI (reference sequence). The CDR3 loop is CATRGGDKNIQYF. CDR3 nucleotide sequence: TGTGCCACCCGGGGAGGAGACAAAAACATTCAGTACTTC.